This T cell receptor (beta chain) was profiled in a study of control samples from healthy donors and cancer patients. The data were produced by immunoSEQ multiplex PCR, yet TCRdb's version contains in-frame clones alone and is incomplete. The table records about 190,000 clones, just under 95% of them present only once. CDR1 and CDR2 (germline): SEHNR, FQNEAQ (reference sequence). Trimming took off 5 bases at V and 0 bases at J, with 22 bases between the two ends. The CDR3 is 18 residues long. The rearrangement links TRBV7-9 to TRBJ1-2; tentatively, D is TRBD1 (5 bases). The origin of this receptor is a young man in good health. The source material was blood. This CDR3 is CASSHTTPRGGSNYGYTF. The CDR3 nucleotides are TGTGCCAGCAGCCATACAACCCCCCGGGGGGGATCTAACTATGGCTACACCTTC.